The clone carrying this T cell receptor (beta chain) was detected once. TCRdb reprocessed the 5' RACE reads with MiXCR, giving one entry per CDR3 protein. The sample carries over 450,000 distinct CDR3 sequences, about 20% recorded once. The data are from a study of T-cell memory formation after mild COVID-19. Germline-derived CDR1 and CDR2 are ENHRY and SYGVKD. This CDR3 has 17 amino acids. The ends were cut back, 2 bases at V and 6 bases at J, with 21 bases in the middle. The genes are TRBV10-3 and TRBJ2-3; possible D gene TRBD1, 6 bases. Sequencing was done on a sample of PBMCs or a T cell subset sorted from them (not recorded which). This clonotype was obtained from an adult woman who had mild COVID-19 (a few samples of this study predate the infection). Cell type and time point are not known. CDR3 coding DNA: TGTGCCATCAGTGAGGATCGTTTGGGACATCTAATCGATACGCAGTATTTT. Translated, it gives CAISEDRLGHLIDTQYF.